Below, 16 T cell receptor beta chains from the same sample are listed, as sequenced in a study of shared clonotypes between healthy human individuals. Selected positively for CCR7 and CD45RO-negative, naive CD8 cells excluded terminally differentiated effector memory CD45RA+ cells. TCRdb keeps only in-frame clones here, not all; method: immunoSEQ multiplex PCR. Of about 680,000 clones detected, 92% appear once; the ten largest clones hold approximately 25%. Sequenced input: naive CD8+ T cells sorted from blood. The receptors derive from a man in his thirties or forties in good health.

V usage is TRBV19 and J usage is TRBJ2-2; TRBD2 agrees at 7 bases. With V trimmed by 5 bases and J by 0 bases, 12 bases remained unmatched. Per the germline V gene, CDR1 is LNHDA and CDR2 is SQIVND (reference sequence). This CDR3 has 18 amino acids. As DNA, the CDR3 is TGTGCCAGTAGTCCGGGCGGGGGAACATTGTCGAACACCGGGGAGCTGTTTTTT. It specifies CASSPGGGTLSNTGELFF.

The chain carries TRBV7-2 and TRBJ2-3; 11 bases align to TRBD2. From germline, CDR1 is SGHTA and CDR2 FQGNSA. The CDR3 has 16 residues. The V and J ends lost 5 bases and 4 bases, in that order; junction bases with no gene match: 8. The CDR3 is CASSALAGAMADTQYF. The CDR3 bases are TGTGCCAGCAGCGCACTAGCGGGAGCAATGGCAGATACGCAGTATTTT.

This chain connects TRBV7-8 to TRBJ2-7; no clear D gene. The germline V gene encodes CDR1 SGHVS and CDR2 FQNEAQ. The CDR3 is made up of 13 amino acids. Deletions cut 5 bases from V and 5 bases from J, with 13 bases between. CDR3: CASSLNGRDEQYF. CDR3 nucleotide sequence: TGTGCCAGCAGCCTCAATGGACGTGACGAGCAGTACTTC.

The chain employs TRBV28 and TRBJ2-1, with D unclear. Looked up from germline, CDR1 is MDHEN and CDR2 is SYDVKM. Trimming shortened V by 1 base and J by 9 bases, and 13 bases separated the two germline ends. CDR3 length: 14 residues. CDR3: CASSLSGRTGEQFF. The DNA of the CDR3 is TGTGCCAGCAGTTTATCTGGTCGAACGGGTGAGCAGTTCTTC.

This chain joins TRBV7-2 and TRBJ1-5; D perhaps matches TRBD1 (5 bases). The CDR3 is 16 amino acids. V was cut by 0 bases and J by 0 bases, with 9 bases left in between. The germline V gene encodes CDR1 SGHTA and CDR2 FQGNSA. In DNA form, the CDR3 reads TGTGCCAGCAGCTTAGCGGGGGGAAGTAGCAATCAGCCCCAGCATTTT. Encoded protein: CASSLAGGSSNQPQHF.

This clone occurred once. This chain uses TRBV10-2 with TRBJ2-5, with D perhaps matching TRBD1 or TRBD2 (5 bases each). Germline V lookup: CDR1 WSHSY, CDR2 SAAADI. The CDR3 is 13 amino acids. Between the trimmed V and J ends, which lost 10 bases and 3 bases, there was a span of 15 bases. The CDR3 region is CATIPGPEETQYF. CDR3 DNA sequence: TGCGCCACCATCCCGGGACCGGAAGAGACCCAGTACTTC.

CDR3 sequence (DNA): TGTGCCAGCAGTGATTGGACAGGGACTGAAGCTTTCTTT. This encodes CASSDWTGTEAFF. The chain uses TRBV2 and TRBJ1-1, with 8 bases fitting TRBD1. Trimming removed 3 bases from V and 5 bases from J; junction bases left unmatched: 2. Germline loops: CDR1 SNHLY, CDR2 FYNNEI. This CDR3 has 13 amino acids.

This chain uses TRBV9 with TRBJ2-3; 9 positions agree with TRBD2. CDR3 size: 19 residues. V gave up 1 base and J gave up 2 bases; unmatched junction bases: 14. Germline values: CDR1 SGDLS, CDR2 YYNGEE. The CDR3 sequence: CASSVRGRAPSTHTDTQYF. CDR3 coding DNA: TGTGCCAGCAGCGTACGCGGGAGGGCCCCCTCAACACACACAGATACGCAGTATTTT. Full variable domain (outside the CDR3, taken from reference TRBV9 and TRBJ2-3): DSGVTQTPKHLITATGQRVTLRCSPRSGDLSVYWYQQSLDQGLQFLIQYYNGEERAKGNILERFSAQQFPDLHSELNLSSLELGDSALYFCASSVRGRAPSTHTDTQYFGPGTRLTVL.

CDR3 in amino acids: CASSPGQGGYEQYF. CDR3 nucleotides: TGTGCCAGCAGCCCGGGACAGGGTGGGTACGAGCAGTACTTC. This chain uses TRBV5-6 with TRBJ2-7; 9 bases map to TRBD1. V shed 4 bases, J shed 4 bases, and the junction held 6 bases outside the gene matches. The CDR3 loop spans 14 amino acids. Germline V lookup: CDR1 SGHDT, CDR2 YYEEEE.

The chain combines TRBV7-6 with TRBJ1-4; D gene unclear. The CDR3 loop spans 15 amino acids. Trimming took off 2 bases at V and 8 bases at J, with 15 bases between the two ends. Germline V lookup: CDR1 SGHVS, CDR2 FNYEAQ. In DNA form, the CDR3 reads TGTGCCAGCAGCTTACTCATCGGGGTGCCCGAAAAACTGTTTTTT. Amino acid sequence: CASSLLIGVPEKLFF.

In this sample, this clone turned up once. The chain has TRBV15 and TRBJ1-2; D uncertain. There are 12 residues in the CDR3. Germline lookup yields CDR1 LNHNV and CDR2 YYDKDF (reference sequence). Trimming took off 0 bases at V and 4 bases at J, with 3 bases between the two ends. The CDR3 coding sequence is TGTGCCACCAGCAGAGAATCCTATGGCTACACCTTC. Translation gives CATSRESYGYTF.

Here the CDR3 DNA reads TGCAGCGTTGAATGGGTGGGGAGAGGCACTGAAGCTTTCTTT. Translating gives CSVEWVGRGTEAFF. The chain joins TRBV29-1 to TRBJ1-1, with D unresolved. The length of the CDR3 is 14 residues. The germline V gene encodes CDR1 SQVTM and CDR2 ANQGSEA. The V end was cut by 2 bases, the J end by 4 bases, with 14 bases between.

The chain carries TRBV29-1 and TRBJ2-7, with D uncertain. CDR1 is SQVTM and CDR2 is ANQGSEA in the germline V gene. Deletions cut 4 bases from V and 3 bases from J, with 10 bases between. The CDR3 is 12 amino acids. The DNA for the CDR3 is TGCAGCGTTGCAGGTCCTTTCTACGAGCAGTACTTC. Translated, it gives CSVAGPFYEQYF.

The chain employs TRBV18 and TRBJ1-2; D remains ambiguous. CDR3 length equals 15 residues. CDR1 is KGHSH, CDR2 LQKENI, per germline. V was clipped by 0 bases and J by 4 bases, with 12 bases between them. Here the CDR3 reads CASSPPYIFLYGYTF. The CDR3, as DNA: TGTGCCAGCTCACCACCGTACATCTTTCTCTATGGCTACACCTTC. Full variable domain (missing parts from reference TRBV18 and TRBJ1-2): NAGVMQNPRHLVRRRGQEARLRCSPMKGHSHVYWYRQLPEEGLKFMVYLQKENIIDESGMPKERFSAEFPKEGPSILRIQQVVRGDSAAYFCASSPPYIFLYGYTFGSGTRLTVV.

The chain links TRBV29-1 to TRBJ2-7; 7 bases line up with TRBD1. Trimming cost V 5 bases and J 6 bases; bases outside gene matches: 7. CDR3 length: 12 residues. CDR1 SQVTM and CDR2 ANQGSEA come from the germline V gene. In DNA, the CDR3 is TGCAGCGTTATCGAAGACAGGGCCGAGCAGTACTTC. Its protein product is CSVIEDRAEQYF.

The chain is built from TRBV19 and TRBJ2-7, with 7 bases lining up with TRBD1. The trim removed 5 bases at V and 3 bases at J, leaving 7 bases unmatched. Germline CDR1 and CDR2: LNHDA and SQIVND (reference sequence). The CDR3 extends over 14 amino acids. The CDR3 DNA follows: TGTGCCAGTAGTGTACGGGACAGCTTCTACGAGCAGTACTTC. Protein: CASSVRDSFYEQYF.